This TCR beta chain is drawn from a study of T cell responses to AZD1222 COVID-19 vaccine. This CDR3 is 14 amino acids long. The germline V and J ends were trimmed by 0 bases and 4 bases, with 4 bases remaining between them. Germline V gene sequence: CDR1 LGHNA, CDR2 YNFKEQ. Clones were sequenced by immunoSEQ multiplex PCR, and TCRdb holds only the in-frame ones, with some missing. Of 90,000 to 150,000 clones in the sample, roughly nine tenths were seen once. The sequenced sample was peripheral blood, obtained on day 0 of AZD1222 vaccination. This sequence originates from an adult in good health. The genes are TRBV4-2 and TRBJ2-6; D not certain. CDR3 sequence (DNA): TGTGCCAGCAGCCAAGAGGACGGGGCCAACGTCCTGACTTTC. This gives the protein CASSQEDGANVLTF.